The 26 T cell receptor beta chains below all came from one sample that was sequenced in a study of CD8 T cells in ankylosing spondylitis. One entry per CDR3 protein results from TCRdb running MiXCR on the 5' RACE reads. In the table there are around 280,000 distinct CDR3 sequences, about 19% of which are singletons. Sequencing was performed on blood, either unsorted or a sorted T cell fraction (not recorded which). These receptors all come from a male donor with ankylosing spondylitis or in good health (not recorded which).

The chain couples TRBV12-3 or TRBV12-4 to TRBJ2-3; D is perhaps TRBD1 (6 bases). V lost 7 bases and J 3 bases, leaving 11 bases between the germline ends. The CDR3 has 13 residues. CDR3 DNA: TGTGCCAGCACTGGGGGCCGGACAGATACGCAGTATTTT. Protein: CASTGGRTDTQYF.

This clonotype occurred a few times. The rearrangement uses TRBV24-1 and TRBJ2-1; D is possibly TRBD1 or TRBD2 (5 bases each). Trimming left V 5 bases short and J 5 bases short, with 18 bases between. The CDR3 contains 16 residues. From germline, CDR1 is KGHDR and CDR2 SFDVKD. The CDR3 DNA follows: TGTGCCACCAGTGCCCTAATAAAAGGGACCCACAATGAGCAGTTCTTC. This translates into CATSALIKGTHNEQFF.

This clonotype has only a few counts. The chain carries TRBV9 and TRBJ2-3; 8 bases fit TRBD2. The CDR3 is 13 residues long. Per the germline V gene, CDR1 is SGDLS and CDR2 is YYNGEE. V was clipped by 0 bases and J by 6 bases; unmatched bases: 0. The CDR3 bases are TGTGCCAGCAGCGTAGTAGCGGGGGATACGCAGTATTTT. Its translation is CASSVVAGDTQYF.

In this sample, this clonotype turned up a few times. The chain uses TRBV6-6 and TRBJ2-3; D is uncertain. V shed 6 bases and J shed 2 bases, with 9 bases lying between them. Germline CDR1 reads MNHNY; CDR2 reads SVGAGI (reference sequence). The CDR3 consists of 13 residues. CDR3 loop: CASSAPSTDTQYF. The CDR3 DNA follows: TGTGCCAGCAGCGCGCCTTCCACAGATACGCAGTATTTT.

V is TRBV28 and J is TRBJ2-3; TRBD1 matches 9 bases. This CDR3 is 16 amino acids long. Germline V lookup: CDR1 MDHEN, CDR2 SYDVKM. Germline trimming cut 6 bases from V and 3 bases from J; bases unmatched to any gene: 10. CDR3 in DNA: TGTGCCAGCAGCCGATTTACAGGGGGCGGGACAGATACGCAGTATTTT. Translated: CASSRFTGGGTDTQYF.

The chain carries TRBV28 and TRBJ2-7, with 8 bases fitting TRBD2. The CDR3 length is 15 residues. Per germline, CDR1 MDHEN and CDR2 SYDVKM. The junction had 9 bases not matched to a gene; V was cut back by 5 bases and J by 3 bases. CDR3 sequence reads: CASSPSASGRYEQYV. CDR3 coding DNA: TGTGCCAGCAGTCCTTCGGCTAGCGGGCGCTACGAGCAGTACGTC.

This clonotype was found a few times. V is TRBV5-1 and J is TRBJ1-4; TRBD1 is a possible D gene (5 bases). The length of the CDR3 is 14 residues. CDR1 and CDR2 from the germline V gene are SGHRS and YFSETQ. Trimming shortened V by 0 bases and J by 6 bases, and 9 bases separated the two germline ends. The chain's CDR3 is CASSLDRFDEKLFF. The CDR3 bases are TGCGCCAGCAGCTTGGACAGGTTTGATGAAAAACTGTTTTTT.

This clonotype has only a few counts. The chain couples TRBV9 to TRBJ2-2; unclear D gene. CDR1 SGDLS and CDR2 YYNGEE come from the germline V gene. The CDR3 covers 15 residues. V lost 4 bases and J lost 3, with 13 bases in between. The CDR3 sequence is CASSKLGLDTGELFF. DNA for the CDR3: TGTGCCAGCAGCAAACTGGGGTTGGACACCGGGGAGCTGTTTTTT.

The J gene is TRBJ2-1, the V gene TRBV12-2. TRBV12-2 is a pseudogene. This CDR3 comprises 11 residues. The CDR3 region is CASRLTNEQFF. DNA of the CDR3: TGTGCAAGTCGCTTAACAAATGAGCAGTTCTTC.

This clonotype was seen only a few times. This chain links TRBV20-1 with TRBJ2-2; tentatively, D is TRBD1 (6 bases). V was pared by 4 bases and J by 6 bases, with 15 bases between. In germline, CDR1 is DFQATT, CDR2 SNEGSKA (reference sequence). There are 14 residues in the CDR3. In DNA, the CDR3 is TGCAGTGCTAACCGACAGGTTGACTCCGGGGAGCTGTTTTTT. It is translated as CSANRQVDSGELFF.

Only a few counts were recorded for this clonotype. The J gene is TRBJ2-1, the V gene TRBV12-3 or TRBV12-4, with 8 bases fitting TRBD1. The trim removed 8 bases at V and 0 bases at J, leaving 6 bases unmatched. CDR3 size: 15 residues. The CDR3 sequence is CASGLGQGSYNEQFF. The CDR3 nucleotides read TGTGCCAGCGGACTTGGACAGGGCTCCTACAATGAGCAGTTCTTC.

This clonotype was picked up many times. The chain employs TRBV12-3 or TRBV12-4 and TRBJ2-2; weak D call: TRBD1 (7 bases). V gave up 5 bases and J gave up 5 bases, with 12 bases separating them. This CDR3 spans 14 amino acids. As DNA, the CDR3 is TGTGCCAGCAGTGACAGGGAGGTAACCGGGGAGCTGTTTTTT. This codes for CASSDREVTGELFF.

The table lists this clonotype with a few counts. J is TRBJ1-5 and V is TRBV3-1, with D maybe TRBD1 (6 bases). CDR1 is LGHDT, CDR2 YNNKEL, per germline (reference sequence). The CDR3 is made up of 16 amino acids. The V end was cut by 0 bases, the J end by 1 base, with 10 bases between. The CDR3 sequence is CASSQEGGQSNQPQHF. The CDR3 DNA sequence: TGTGCCAGCAGCCAAGAGGGAGGACAGAGCAATCAGCCCCAGCATTTT.

This clonotype was counted at least ten times. The chain couples TRBV20-1 to TRBJ1-4; TRBD1 matches at 8 bases. Germline-derived CDR1 and CDR2 are DFQATT and SNEGSKA (reference sequence). The length of the CDR3 is 14 residues. The V gene end was trimmed by 3 bases and the J gene end by 7 bases; junction bases not matched to a gene: 7. CDR3: CSASEATGVEKLFF. CDR3 DNA: TGCAGTGCTAGTGAGGCGACAGGGGTTGAAAAACTGTTTTTT.

The chain joins TRBV5-1 to TRBJ2-7; 9 bases agree with TRBD2. CDR3 length: 18 amino acids. Losses at the gene ends were 0 bases for V and 0 bases for J; bases not matched to a gene: 10. CDR1 and CDR2 from the germline V gene are SGHRS and YFSETQ. As DNA, the CDR3 is TGCGCCAGCAGCTTGGGAATTCGGACTAGCGCAAGCTCCTACGAGCAGTACGTC. This gives the protein CASSLGIRTSASSYEQYV.

This clonotype was recorded a few times. The chain carries TRBV20-1 and TRBJ2-1, with 9 bases lining up with TRBD2. CDR3 length equals 12 residues. V lost 8 bases and J lost 6; bases outside the gene matches: 5. Germline CDR1 and CDR2: DFQATT and SNEGSKA (reference sequence). The CDR3 DNA is TGCAGTTCGGGACTAGCCTTCAATGAGCAGTTCTTC. This codes for CSSGLAFNEQFF.

Of note for this clonotype: Possible read error: a much larger clone is one base away. The chain links TRBV20-1 to TRBJ1-2; maybe TRBD1 (5 bases). V lost 6 bases and J lost 1, with 9 bases in between. The CDR3 loop spans 12 amino acids. In germline, CDR1 is DFQATT, CDR2 SNEGSKA (reference sequence). The CDR3 region has the DNA TGCAGTGCGCAAGACAGTAACTATGGCTACACCTTC. Amino acid sequence: CSAQDSNYGYTF.

The chain uses TRBV5-1 and TRBJ2-2; a weak D match, TRBD1 (5 bases). The ends were cut back, 1 base at V and 0 bases at J, with 10 bases in the middle. The CDR3 is made up of 16 amino acids. Germline CDR1 SGHRS, CDR2 YFSETQ. The CDR3 DNA follows: TGCGCCAGCAGCTTGAACAGGATACCGAACACCGGGGAGCTGTTTTTT. It translates to CASSLNRIPNTGELFF. Using reference TRBV5-1 and TRBJ2-2 for the parts outside the CDR3, the full variable domain is KAGVTQTPRYLIKTRGQQVTLSCSPISGHRSVSWYQQTPGQGLQFLFEYFSETQRNKGNFPGRFSGRQFSNSRSEMNVSTLELGDSALYLCASSLNRIPNTGELFFGEGSRLTVL.

This sequence joins TRBV28 and TRBJ2-5; D may match TRBD1 or TRBD2 (5 bases each). The CDR3 has 16 amino acids. CDR1 and CDR2 (germline): MDHEN, SYDVKM. V lost 5 bases and J lost 1, with 17 bases in between. The CDR3 is CASSTPGGGTQETQYF. Written as DNA, the CDR3 is TGTGCCAGCAGTACCCCAGGAGGTGGGACCCAAGAGACCCAGTACTTC.

This clonotype has more than one count but fewer than ten. The chain recombines TRBV29-1 with TRBJ2-3, with TRBD2 matching 13 bases. Germline CDR1 is SQVTM and CDR2 is ANQGSEA. The CDR3 is 15 amino acids. For the CDR3, the DNA is TGCAGAGGCCGGACTAGCGGGGGTTCCACAGATACGCAGTATTTT. Protein: CRGRTSGGSTDTQYF.

This clonotype occurred many times. The chain combines TRBV5-8 with TRBJ2-1; D is ambiguous. Germline lookup yields CDR1 SGHTS and CDR2 YDEGEE. This CDR3 has 16 residues. Trimming cost V 0 bases and J 0 bases, with 10 bases left between them. CDR3 sequence reads: CASSLGSLSSYNEQFF. In DNA form, the CDR3 reads TGTGCCAGCAGCTTGGGAAGTTTAAGCTCCTACAATGAGCAGTTCTTC.

This clonotype was seen a handful of times. The J gene is TRBJ2-1, the V gene TRBV3-1; TRBD2 might be the D (6 bases). This CDR3 contains 13 residues. Trimming stripped 1 base from V and 9 bases from J, with 10 bases between. Germline CDR1 and CDR2: LGHDT and YNNKEL (reference sequence). The CDR3 region is CASSQGLGGEQFF. In DNA form, the CDR3 reads TGTGCCAGCAGCCAAGGTTTGGGAGGTGAGCAGTTCTTC.

This clonotype was detected only a few times. This chain links TRBV5-1 with TRBJ2-7, with 7 bases aligning to TRBD1. V lost 4 bases and J lost 0; bases outside the gene matches: 10. CDR1 and CDR2 (germline): SGHRS, YFSETQ. The CDR3 runs to 16 residues. In nucleotides, the CDR3 is TGCGCCAGCAGCGATAGACAGGGTATTTACTCCTACGAGCAGTACGTC. Amino acid sequence: CASSDRQGIYSYEQYV.

There are a few counts of this clonotype. V usage is TRBV6-1 and J usage is TRBJ1-1; TRBD1 might be the D (5 bases). CDR1 and CDR2 (germline): MNHNS, SASEGT. V lost 9 bases and J lost 1, with 15 bases in between. The CDR3 sequence is 14 residues long. CDR3: CASLGGAPNTEAFF. Here the CDR3 DNA reads TGTGCCAGTCTTGGCGGGGCGCCGAACACTGAAGCTTTCTTT.

Only a few counts were recorded for this clonotype. This chain links TRBV18 with TRBJ1-1, with TRBD1 identical over 10 bases. The length of the CDR3 is 15 residues. CDR1 and CDR2 (germline): KGHSH, LQKENI. Trimming at V came to 6 bases and at J to 6 bases, leaving 10 bases not matched to a gene. Written as DNA, the CDR3 is TGTGCCAGCTCCACCACCCGGACAGGGGGTTCTGAAGCTTTCTTT. This sequence encodes CASSTTRTGGSEAFF.

V and J are TRBV28 and TRBJ2-4; 7 nucleotides agree with TRBD1. This CDR3 has 17 residues. Germline CDR1 and CDR2: MDHEN and SYDVKM. The V gene end was trimmed by 4 bases and the J gene end by 0 bases; junction bases not matched to a gene: 9. CDR3: CASSSTGTALAKNIQYF. For the CDR3, the DNA is TGTGCCAGCAGTTCGACTGGGACAGCTCTAGCCAAAAACATTCAGTACTTC.